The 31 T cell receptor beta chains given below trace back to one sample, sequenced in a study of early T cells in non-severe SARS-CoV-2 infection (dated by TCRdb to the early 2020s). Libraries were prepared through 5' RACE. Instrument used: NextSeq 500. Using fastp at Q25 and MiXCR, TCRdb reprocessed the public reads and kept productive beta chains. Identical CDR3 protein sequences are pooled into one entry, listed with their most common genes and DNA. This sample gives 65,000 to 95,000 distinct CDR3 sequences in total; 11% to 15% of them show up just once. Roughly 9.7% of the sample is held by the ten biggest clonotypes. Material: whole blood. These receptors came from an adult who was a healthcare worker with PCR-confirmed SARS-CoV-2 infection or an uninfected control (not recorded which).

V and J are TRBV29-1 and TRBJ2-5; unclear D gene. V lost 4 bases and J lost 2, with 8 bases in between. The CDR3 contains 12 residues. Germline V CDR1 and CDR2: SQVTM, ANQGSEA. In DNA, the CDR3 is TGCAGCGTTGGGCCCAGTCAAGAGACCCAGTACTTC. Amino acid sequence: CSVGPSQETQYF.

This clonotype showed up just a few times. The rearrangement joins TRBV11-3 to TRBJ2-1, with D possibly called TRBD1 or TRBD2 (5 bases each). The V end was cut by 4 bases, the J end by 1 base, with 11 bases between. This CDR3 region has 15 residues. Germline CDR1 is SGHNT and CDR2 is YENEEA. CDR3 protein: CASSWREGSYNEQFF. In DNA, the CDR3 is TGTGCCAGCAGCTGGCGCGAGGGGTCCTACAATGAGCAGTTCTTC.

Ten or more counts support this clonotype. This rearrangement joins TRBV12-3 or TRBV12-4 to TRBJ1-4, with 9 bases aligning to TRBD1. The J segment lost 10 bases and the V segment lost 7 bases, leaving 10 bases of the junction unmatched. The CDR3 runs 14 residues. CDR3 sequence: CASTGDRAVGKLFF. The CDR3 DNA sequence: TGTGCCAGCACCGGGGACAGGGCGGTGGGAAAACTGTTTTTT.

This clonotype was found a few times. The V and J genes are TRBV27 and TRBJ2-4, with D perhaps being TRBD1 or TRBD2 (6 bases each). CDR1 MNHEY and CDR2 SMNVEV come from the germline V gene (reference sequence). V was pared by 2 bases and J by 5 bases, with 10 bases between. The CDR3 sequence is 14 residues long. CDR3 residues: CASSLTGAQNIQYF. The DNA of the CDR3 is TGTGCCAGCAGTTTAACGGGGGCGCAAAACATTCAGTACTTC.

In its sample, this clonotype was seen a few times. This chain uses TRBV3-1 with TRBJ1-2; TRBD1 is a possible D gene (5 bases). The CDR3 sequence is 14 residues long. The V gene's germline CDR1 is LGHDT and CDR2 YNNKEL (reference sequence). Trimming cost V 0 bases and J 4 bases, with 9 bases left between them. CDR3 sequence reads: CASSQEGRAYGYTF. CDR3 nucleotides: TGTGCCAGCAGCCAAGAGGGCAGGGCCTATGGCTACACCTTC.

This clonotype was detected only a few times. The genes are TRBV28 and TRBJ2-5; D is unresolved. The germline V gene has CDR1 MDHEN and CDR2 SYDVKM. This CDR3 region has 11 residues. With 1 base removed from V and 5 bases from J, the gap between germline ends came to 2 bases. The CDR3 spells CASSLYETQYF. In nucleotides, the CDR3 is TGTGCCAGCAGTTTATACGAGACCCAGTACTTC.

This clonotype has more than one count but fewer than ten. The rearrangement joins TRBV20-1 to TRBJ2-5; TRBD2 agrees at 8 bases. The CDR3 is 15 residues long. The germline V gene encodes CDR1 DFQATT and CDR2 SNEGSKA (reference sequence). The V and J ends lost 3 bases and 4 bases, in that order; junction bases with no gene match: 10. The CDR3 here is CSASSASRGGETQYF. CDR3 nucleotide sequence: TGCAGTGCTAGCTCGGCCTCTCGGGGGGGAGAGACCCAGTACTTC.

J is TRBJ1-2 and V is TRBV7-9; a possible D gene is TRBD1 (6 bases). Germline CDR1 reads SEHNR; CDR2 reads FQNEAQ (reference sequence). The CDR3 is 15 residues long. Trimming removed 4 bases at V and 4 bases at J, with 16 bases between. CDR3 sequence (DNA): TGTGCCAGCAGCTCTGGGCAGGGGAGGACCTATGGCTACACCTTC. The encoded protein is CASSSGQGRTYGYTF.

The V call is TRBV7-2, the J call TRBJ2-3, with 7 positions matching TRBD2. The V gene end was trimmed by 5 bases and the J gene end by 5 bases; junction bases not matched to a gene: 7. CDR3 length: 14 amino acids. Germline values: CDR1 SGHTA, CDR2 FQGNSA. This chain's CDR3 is CASSPHGGGDTQYF. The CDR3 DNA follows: TGTGCCAGCAGCCCTCATGGGGGGGGAGATACGCAGTATTTT.

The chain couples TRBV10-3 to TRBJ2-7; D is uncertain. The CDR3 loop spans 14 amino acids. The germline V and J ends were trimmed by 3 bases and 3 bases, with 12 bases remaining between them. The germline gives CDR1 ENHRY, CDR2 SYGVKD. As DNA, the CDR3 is TGTGCCATCAGTGACCCCAGGAACAACTACGAGCAGTACTTC. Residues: CAISDPRNNYEQYF.

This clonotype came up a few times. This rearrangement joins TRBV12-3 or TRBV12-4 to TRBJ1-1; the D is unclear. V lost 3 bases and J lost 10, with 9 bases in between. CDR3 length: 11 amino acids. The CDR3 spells CASSFKGVAFF. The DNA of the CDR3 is TGTGCCAGCAGTTTCAAAGGTGTAGCTTTCTTT.

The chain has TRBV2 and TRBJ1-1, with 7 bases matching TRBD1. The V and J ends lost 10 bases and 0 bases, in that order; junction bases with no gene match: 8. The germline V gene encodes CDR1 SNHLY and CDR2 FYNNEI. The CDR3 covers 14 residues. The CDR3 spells CATDPTGLNTEAFF. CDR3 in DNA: TGTGCCACCGATCCGACAGGGTTGAACACTGAAGCTTTCTTT.

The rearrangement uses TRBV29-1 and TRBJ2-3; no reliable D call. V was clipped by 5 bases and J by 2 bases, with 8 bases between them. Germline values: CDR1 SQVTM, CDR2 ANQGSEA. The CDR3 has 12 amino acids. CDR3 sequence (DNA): TGCAGCGTTAAAACCCTCACAGATACGCAGTATTTT. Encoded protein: CSVKTLTDTQYF.

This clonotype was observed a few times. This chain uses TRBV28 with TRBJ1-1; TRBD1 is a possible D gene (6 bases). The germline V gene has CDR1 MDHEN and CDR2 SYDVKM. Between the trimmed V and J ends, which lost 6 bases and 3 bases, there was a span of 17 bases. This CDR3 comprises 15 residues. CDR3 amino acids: CASRSPYREHTEAFF. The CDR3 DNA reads TGTGCCAGCAGATCACCTTACAGGGAGCACACTGAAGCTTTCTTT.

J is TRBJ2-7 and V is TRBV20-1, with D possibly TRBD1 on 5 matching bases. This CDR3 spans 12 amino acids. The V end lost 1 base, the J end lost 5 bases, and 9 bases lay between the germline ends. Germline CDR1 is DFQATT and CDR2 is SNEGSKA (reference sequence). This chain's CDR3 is CSARGGADEQYF. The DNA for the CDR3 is TGCAGTGCTAGAGGTGGGGCGGACGAGCAGTACTTC.

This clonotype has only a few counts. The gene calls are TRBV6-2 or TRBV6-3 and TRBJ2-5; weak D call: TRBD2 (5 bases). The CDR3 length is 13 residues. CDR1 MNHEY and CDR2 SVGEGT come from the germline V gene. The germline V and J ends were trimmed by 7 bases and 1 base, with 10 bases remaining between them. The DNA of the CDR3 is TGTGCCAGCAAGTTTGCGGGCCAAGAGACCCAGTACTTC. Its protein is CASKFAGQETQYF.

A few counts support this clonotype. CDR3 nucleotide sequence: TGTGCCAGCAGTTACGATAATACGCAGTATTTT. Its translation: CASSYDNTQYF. The chain uses TRBV6-6 and TRBJ2-3; D is unclear. Trimming removed 2 bases from V and 7 bases from J, with 4 bases in between. Germline V gene sequence: CDR1 MNHNY, CDR2 SVGAGI (reference sequence). The CDR3 runs to 11 residues.

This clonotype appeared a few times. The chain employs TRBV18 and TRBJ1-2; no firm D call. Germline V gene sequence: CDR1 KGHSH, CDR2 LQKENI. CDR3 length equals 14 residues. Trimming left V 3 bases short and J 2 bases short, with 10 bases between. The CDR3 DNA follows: TGTGCCAGCTCACCCGACGGCCTCAACTATGGCTACACCTTC. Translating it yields CASSPDGLNYGYTF.

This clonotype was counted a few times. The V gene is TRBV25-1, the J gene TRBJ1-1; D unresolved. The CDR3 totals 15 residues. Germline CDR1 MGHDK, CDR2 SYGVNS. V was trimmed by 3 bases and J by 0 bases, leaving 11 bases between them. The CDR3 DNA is TGTGCCAGCAGTGAGCCAGGACGGATGAACACTGAAGCTTTCTTT. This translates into CASSEPGRMNTEAFF.

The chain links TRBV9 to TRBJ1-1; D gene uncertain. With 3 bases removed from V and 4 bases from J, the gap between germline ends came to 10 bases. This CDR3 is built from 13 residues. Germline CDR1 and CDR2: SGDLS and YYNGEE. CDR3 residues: CASSGSGRTEAFF. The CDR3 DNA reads TGTGCCAGCAGCGGAAGTGGGCGCACTGAAGCTTTCTTT.

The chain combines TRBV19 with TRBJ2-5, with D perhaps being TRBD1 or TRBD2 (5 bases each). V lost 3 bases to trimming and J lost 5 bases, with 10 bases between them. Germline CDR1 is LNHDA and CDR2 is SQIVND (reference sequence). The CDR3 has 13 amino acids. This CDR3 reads CASSMQGAETQYF. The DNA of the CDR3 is TGTGCCAGTAGTATGCAGGGAGCGGAGACCCAGTACTTC.

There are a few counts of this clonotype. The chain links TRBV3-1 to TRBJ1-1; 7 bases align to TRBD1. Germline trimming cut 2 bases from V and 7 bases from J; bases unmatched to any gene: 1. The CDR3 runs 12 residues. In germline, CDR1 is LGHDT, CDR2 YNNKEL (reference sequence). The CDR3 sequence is CASSQQGVEAFF. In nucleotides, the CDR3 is TGTGCCAGCAGCCAACAGGGGGTTGAAGCTTTCTTT.

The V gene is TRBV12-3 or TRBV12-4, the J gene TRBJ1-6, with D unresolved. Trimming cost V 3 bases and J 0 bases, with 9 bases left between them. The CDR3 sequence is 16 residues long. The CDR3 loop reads CASSFARSSYNSPLHF. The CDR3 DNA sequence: TGTGCCAGCAGTTTCGCCCGCAGCTCCTATAATTCACCCCTCCACTTT.

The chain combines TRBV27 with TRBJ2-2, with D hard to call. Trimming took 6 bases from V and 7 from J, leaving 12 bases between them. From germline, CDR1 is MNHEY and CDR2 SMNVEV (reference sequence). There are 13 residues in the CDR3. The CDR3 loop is CASSHSHSGELFF. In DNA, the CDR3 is TGTGCCAGCAGCCACAGTCACAGCGGGGAGCTGTTTTTT.

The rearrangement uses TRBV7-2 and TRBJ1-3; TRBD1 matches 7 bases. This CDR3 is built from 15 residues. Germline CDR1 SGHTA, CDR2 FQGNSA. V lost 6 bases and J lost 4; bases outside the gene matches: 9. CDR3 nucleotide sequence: TGTGCCAGCAGGACATCAGGGGGGCGAGGAAACACCATATATTTT. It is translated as CASRTSGGRGNTIYF.

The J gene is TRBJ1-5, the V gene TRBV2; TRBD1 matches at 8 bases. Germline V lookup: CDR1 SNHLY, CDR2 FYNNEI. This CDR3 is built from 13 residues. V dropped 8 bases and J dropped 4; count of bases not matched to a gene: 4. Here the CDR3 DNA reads TGTGCCAGCCATGACAGGGGTAATCAGCCCCAGCATTTT. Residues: CASHDRGNQPQHF.

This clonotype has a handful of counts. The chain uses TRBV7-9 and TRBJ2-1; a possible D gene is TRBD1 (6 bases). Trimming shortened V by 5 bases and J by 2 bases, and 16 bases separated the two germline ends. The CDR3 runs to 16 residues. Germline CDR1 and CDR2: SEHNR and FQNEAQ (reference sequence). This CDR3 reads CASSLVRDTTYNEQFF. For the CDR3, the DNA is TGTGCCAGCAGCCTTGTTAGGGACACGACCTACAATGAGCAGTTCTTC.

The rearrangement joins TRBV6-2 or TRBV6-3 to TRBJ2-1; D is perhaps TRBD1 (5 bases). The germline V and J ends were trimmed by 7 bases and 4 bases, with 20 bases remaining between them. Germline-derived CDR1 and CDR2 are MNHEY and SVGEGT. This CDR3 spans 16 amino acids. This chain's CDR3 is CASTQRGGSLYNEQFF. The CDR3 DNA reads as TGTGCCAGCACCCAAAGGGGTGGCTCACTTTACAATGAGCAGTTCTTC.

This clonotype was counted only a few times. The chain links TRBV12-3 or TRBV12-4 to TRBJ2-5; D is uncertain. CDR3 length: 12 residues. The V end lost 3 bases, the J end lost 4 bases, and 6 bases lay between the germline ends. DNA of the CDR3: TGTGCCAGCAGTTTTGTCCTAGAGACCCAGTACTTC. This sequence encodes CASSFVLETQYF.

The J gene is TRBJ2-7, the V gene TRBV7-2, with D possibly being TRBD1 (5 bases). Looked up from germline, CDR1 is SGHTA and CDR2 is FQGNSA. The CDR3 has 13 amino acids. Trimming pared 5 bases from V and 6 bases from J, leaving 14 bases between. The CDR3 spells CASSPSRVGEQYF. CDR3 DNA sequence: TGTGCCAGCAGCCCCTCCAGGGTGGGCGAGCAGTACTTC.

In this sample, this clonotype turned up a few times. The CDR3 spells CSVEVFGTRTEAFF. The CDR3 DNA follows: TGCAGCGTTGAAGTTTTCGGGACGCGGACTGAAGCTTTCTTT. This chain links TRBV29-1 with TRBJ1-1; possible D gene TRBD1, 5 bases. Germline V CDR1 and CDR2: SQVTM, ANQGSEA. This CDR3 is 14 amino acids long. Trimming left V 1 base short and J 5 bases short, with 14 bases between.